One sample yielded the 19 T cell receptor beta chains listed below, sequenced in a study of cytomegalovirus exposure and HLA in healthy donors. Both 60 Vbeta primers and 13 Jbeta primers went into the PCR. Clones were sequenced by immunoSEQ multiplex PCR, and TCRdb holds only the in-frame ones, with some missing. The sample has over 200,000 clones; over 75% are singletons. The sequencing input was PBMCs. The receptors stem from a male donor in good health and CMV-seronegative.

This clone has a single count. The chain employs TRBV6-5 and TRBJ1-1; D is unresolved. V gave up 4 bases and J gave up 3 bases, with 18 bases separating them. Germline V gene data show CDR1 as MNHEY and CDR2 as SVGAGI. The CDR3 has 16 amino acids. The CDR3 here is CASSSPSQDGHTEAFF. CDR3 bases: TGTGCCAGCAGTTCCCCCTCCCAGGATGGGCACACTGAAGCTTTCTTT.

The chain uses TRBV27 and TRBJ2-5, with TRBD1 matching 8 bases. This CDR3 is 15 amino acids long. With 0 bases clipped from V and 2 bases from J, the junction kept 2 bases outside the gene matches. CDR1 and CDR2 from the germline V gene are MNHEY and SMNVEV (reference sequence). CDR3 in DNA: TGTGCCAGCAGTTTATCGTGGACAGGGCAAGAGACCCAGTACTTC. The encoded protein is CASSLSWTGQETQYF.

This clone was found once. The chain employs TRBV4-2 and TRBJ1-5; D possibly corresponds to TRBD1 (5 bases). This CDR3 is built from 18 residues. Germline CDR1 is LGHNA and CDR2 is YNFKEQ. V lost 2 bases and J 1 base, leaving 18 bases between the germline ends. The CDR3 loop reads CASSQWGSGGESNQPQHF. The CDR3 DNA is TGTGCCAGCAGCCAATGGGGGAGTGGAGGGGAGAGCAATCAGCCCCAGCATTTT.

The chain combines TRBV5-1 with TRBJ2-4; no firm D call. CDR1 is SGHRS and CDR2 is YFSETQ in the germline V gene. With 0 bases removed from V and 7 bases from J, the gap between germline ends came to 5 bases. The length of the CDR3 is 12 residues. For the CDR3, the DNA is TGCGCCAGCAGCTTGGAACAGAACATTCAGTACTTC. It encodes CASSLEQNIQYF.

This clone was seen more than once but under ten times. The chain uses TRBV28 and TRBJ2-1; no firm D call. The germline CDR1 and CDR2 sequences are MDHEN and SYDVKM. The CDR3 runs to 15 residues. V lost 3 bases to trimming and J lost 0 bases, with 9 bases between them. The CDR3 DNA reads TGTGCCAGCAGTTTGAGAGGCTTCTCCTACAATGAGCAGTTCTTC. Its translation: CASSLRGFSYNEQFF.

A remark on this clone: The junction does not match germline at one end; this may be a read error. V usage is TRBV7-9 and J usage is TRBJ2-7; D is uncertain. CDR3 length: 12 amino acids. Germline CDR1 and CDR2: SEHNR and FQNEAQ (reference sequence). CDR3 in amino acids: CSSSLDGYEQYF. In DNA form, the CDR3 reads TGTTCCAGCAGCTTAGACGGGTACGAGCAGTACTTC.

The V gene is TRBV27, the J gene TRBJ2-7, with 7 bases fitting TRBD2. The length of the CDR3 is 15 residues. Germline CDR1 reads MNHEY; CDR2 reads SMNVEV (reference sequence). V trimming: 7 bases; J trimming: 0 bases; junction bases outside the gene matches: 9. This chain's CDR3 is CASIGSSGPSYEQYF. In DNA form, the CDR3 reads TGTGCCAGCATTGGGAGTAGCGGGCCCTCCTACGAGCAGTACTTC.

This sequence joins TRBV4-3 and TRBJ1-6; no clear D. The V end lost 4 bases, the J end lost 7 bases, and 8 bases lay between the germline ends. Germline loops: CDR1 LGHNA, CDR2 YSLEER. The CDR3 consists of 13 residues. Written as DNA, the CDR3 is TGCGCCAGCAGCCCCACATCAAATTCACCCCTCCACTTT. It specifies CASSPTSNSPLHF.

The V call is TRBV11-2, the J call TRBJ2-7; TRBD1 might be the D (6 bases). CDR3 length: 15 amino acids. Germline V CDR1 and CDR2: SGHAT, FQNNGV. The V end lost 6 bases, the J end lost 0 bases, and 15 bases lay between the germline ends. The CDR3: CASSLIQGISYEQYF. In DNA form, the CDR3 reads TGTGCCAGCAGTCTGATACAGGGAATCTCCTACGAGCAGTACTTC.

This clone has just a few counts. The chain uses TRBV7-2 and TRBJ1-5, with D possibly TRBD1 on 6 matching bases. Germline CDR1 and CDR2: SGHTA and FQGNSA. This CDR3 region has 15 residues. Between the trimmed V and J ends, which lost 5 bases and 0 bases, there was a span of 11 bases. CDR3 nucleotides: TGTGCCAGCAGCACTCAGGGGACTAGCAATCAGCCCCAGCATTTT. Protein: CASSTQGTSNQPQHF.

V usage is TRBV7-2 and J usage is TRBJ2-5, with D unresolved. From germline, CDR1 is SGHTA and CDR2 FQGNSA. The CDR3 runs to 15 residues. Trimming pared 1 base from V and 0 bases from J, leaving 9 bases between. CDR3 in DNA: TGTGCCAGCAGCTTAGACGCGGCTAACCAAGAGACCCAGTACTTC. Translated: CASSLDAANQETQYF.

This clone has only a few counts. The V gene is TRBV7-9, the J gene TRBJ2-5, with D unresolved. Germline values: CDR1 SEHNR, CDR2 FQNEAQ (reference sequence). This CDR3 is built from 13 residues. V was pared by 3 bases and J by 5 bases, with 10 bases between. The CDR3 sequence: CASSFDNPETQYF. In DNA, the CDR3 is TGTGCCAGCAGCTTCGACAATCCGGAGACCCAGTACTTC. The variable domain in full, with the rest retrieved from reference TRBV7-9 and TRBJ2-5, is DTGVSQNPRHKITKRGQNVTFRCDPISEHNRLYWYRQTLGQGPEFLTYFQNEAQLEKSRLLSDRFSAERPKGSFSTLEIQRTEQGDSAMYLCASSFDNPETQYFGPGTRLLVL.

The V call is TRBV18, the J call TRBJ2-1, with 11 bases identical to TRBD2. V lost 5 bases and J lost 10; bases outside the gene matches: 10. The CDR3 spans 15 residues. Germline V gene sequence: CDR1 KGHSH, CDR2 LQKENI. The CDR3: CASSSGLAGIGEQFF. The CDR3 DNA sequence: TGTGCCAGCTCATCCGGACTAGCGGGCATCGGGGAGCAGTTCTTC.

The gene calls are TRBV9 and TRBJ2-3, with 15 positions matching TRBD2. Looked up from germline, CDR1 is SGDLS and CDR2 is YYNGEE. Trimming removed 3 bases from V and 2 bases from J; junction bases left unmatched: 4. The CDR3 length is 17 residues. The CDR3: CASSEGLAGGVTDTQYF. DNA of the CDR3: TGTGCCAGCAGCGAAGGACTAGCGGGAGGGGTCACAGATACGCAGTATTTT.

This chain joins TRBV2 and TRBJ2-7; 9 positions agree with TRBD2. This CDR3 contains 13 residues. CDR1 is SNHLY and CDR2 is FYNNEI in the germline V gene. Trimming took 4 bases from V and 7 from J; bases not matched to a gene: 5. DNA of the CDR3: TGTGCCAGCAGTGTAGTAGCGGGGGTTGAGCAGTACTTC. Protein sequence: CASSVVAGVEQYF.

This chain joins TRBV5-4 and TRBJ1-1; D might be TRBD1 (6 bases). Germline V gives CDR1 SGHNT, CDR2 YYREEE (reference sequence). V lost 6 bases and J lost 6, with 24 bases in between. CDR3 length: 16 residues. CDR3 DNA sequence: TGTGCCAGCACCCGCCGGGGGGCGCCAGGAGCGGCTGAAGCTTTCTTT. This translates into CASTRRGAPGAAEAFF.

The V call is TRBV18, the J call TRBJ2-7, with D perhaps TRBD2 (5 bases). This CDR3 region has 11 residues. V shed 2 bases and J shed 9 bases, with 8 bases lying between them. CDR1 is KGHSH and CDR2 is LQKENI in the germline V gene. This chain's CDR3 is CASSPKEVQYF. CDR3 sequence (DNA): TGTGCCAGCTCACCAAAGGAGGTGCAGTACTTC.

In its sample, this clone was seen once. V gene TRBV4-1 combines with J gene TRBJ2-7; D is unclear. The CDR3 consists of 13 residues. Germline loops: CDR1 MGHRA, CDR2 YSYEKL. Trimming stripped 0 bases from V and 4 bases from J, with 7 bases between. This CDR3 is CASSQDISYEQYF. The DNA of the CDR3 is TGCGCCAGCAGCCAAGATATCAGTTACGAGCAGTACTTC.

Notes on this clone: The germline gene is not matched at one end of the junction; a read error may be the cause. The J gene is TRBJ1-1, the V gene TRBV5-6; D is unresolved. CDR3 length: 14 amino acids. The germline gives CDR1 SGHDT, CDR2 YYEEEE. The CDR3, as DNA: TGTGCCGGCAGCTCGGGGAGTTTCCTCACTGAAGCTTTCTTT. It specifies CAGSSGSFLTEAFF.